This T cell receptor (beta chain) comes out of a study of OX40 agonist ivuxolimab in advanced cancers. The germline CDR1 and CDR2 sequences are LGHNA and YNFKEQ. The CDR3 runs to 16 residues. The V and J ends lost 1 base and 0 bases, in that order; junction bases with no gene match: 2. Here immunoSEQ multiplex PCR was the method, and the copy in TCRdb shows in-frame clones only, minus some. The sample has approximately 11,000 clones; roughly 82% are singletons. The receptor's source is an adult with an advanced solid tumor such as melanoma, head and neck, liver or kidney cancer. The gene calls are TRBV4-2 and TRBJ2-3; 9 bases are a match to TRBD2. The material sequenced was CD4+ or CD8+ T cells sorted from blood, taken in a trial of the OX40 agonist ivuxolimab. The CDR3 DNA follows: TGTGCCAGCAGCCAAGTGACTAGCGGAAGCACAGATACGCAGTATTTT. It codes for CASSQVTSGSTDTQYF.